This is a list of T cell receptor beta chains from one sample in a study of T cell responses to AZD1222 COVID-19 vaccine. Repertoires were generated with immunoSEQ multiplex PCR, while TCRdb's copy carries only in-frame clones and drops some. The sample has 75,000 to 90,000 clones; 86% are singletons. The input for sequencing was peripheral blood, taken on day 0 of AZD1222 vaccination. These receptors were taken from an adult in good health. The CDR3 runs from the conserved cysteine through the conserved F or W. Fields, in order: V gene, clone size, D gene, J gene, CDR3 DNA, CDR3 protein. The D gene is left open where the match is weak. Expanded clones get a size class; other rows say once, few or many, or leave the size out.

V gene: TRBV7-2
clone size: once
D gene: -
J gene: TRBJ2-3
CDR3 DNA: TGTGCCACCCGGCTCGGGGATACGCAGTATTTT
CDR3 protein: CATRLGDTQYF

V gene: TRBV6-2/TRBV6-3
clone size: -
D gene: TRBD2
J gene: TRBJ2-7
CDR3 DNA: TGTGCCAGCAGTTACTTAGCGGGAGGGCCTCAGGCCTACGAGCAGTACTTC
CDR3 protein: CASSYLAGGPQAYEQYF

V gene: TRBV19
clone size: -
D gene: -
J gene: TRBJ1-5
CDR3 DNA: TGTGCCAGTAGTCCTAGCATCAGGGCCAATCAGCCCCAGCATTTT
CDR3 protein: CASSPSIRANQPQHF

V gene: TRBV29-1
clone size: -
D gene: TRBD1
J gene: TRBJ2-1
CDR3 DNA: TGCAGCGTGGGACAGGGAAAGCTTGGGTCAAATGAGCAGTTCTTC
CDR3 protein: CSVGQGKLGSNEQFF

V gene: TRBV19
clone size: -
D gene: -
J gene: TRBJ2-5
CDR3 DNA: TGTGCCAGTAGTATCTACCCGGGCGGGGAAGAGACCCAGTACTTC
CDR3 protein: CASSIYPGGEETQYF

V gene: TRBV5-4
clone size: -
D gene: -
J gene: TRBJ1-1
CDR3 DNA: TGTGCCAGCAGCTTGGACAGGAACACTGAAGCTTTCTTT
CDR3 protein: CASSLDRNTEAFF

V gene: TRBV18
clone size: -
D gene: -
J gene: TRBJ2-5
CDR3 DNA: TGTGCCAGCTCACCTCGACAGCTCCAAGAGACCCAGTACTTC
CDR3 protein: CASSPRQLQETQYF

V gene: TRBV9
clone size: -
D gene: -
J gene: TRBJ2-3
CDR3 DNA: TGTGCCAGCAGCCCCATGTTTGGGAACCCCACAGATACGCAGTATTTT
CDR3 protein: CASSPMFGNPTDTQYF

V gene: TRBV6-5
clone size: -
D gene: -
J gene: TRBJ1-2
CDR3 DNA: TGTGCCAGCAGCCCGGGCAGGGAAAATTTAGACTACACCTTC
CDR3 protein: CASSPGRENLDYTF

V gene: TRBV5-4
clone size: -
D gene: -
J gene: TRBJ2-1
CDR3 DNA: TGTGCCAGCAGCTTGGGTGGGATCACCTACAATGAGCAGTTCTTC
CDR3 protein: CASSLGGITYNEQFF

V gene: TRBV6-1
clone size: few
D gene: -
J gene: TRBJ1-1
CDR3 DNA: TGTGCCAGCAGTGACCGGAGGGACGCGGACACTGAAGCTTTCTTT
CDR3 protein: CASSDRRDADTEAFF

V gene: TRBV27
clone size: -
D gene: -
J gene: TRBJ1-6
CDR3 DNA: TGTGCCAGCAGTTCTCAGGGCAGCTCCTATAATTCACCCCTCCACTTT
CDR3 protein: CASSSQGSSYNSPLHF

V gene: TRBV7-2
clone size: -
D gene: -
J gene: TRBJ1-5
CDR3 DNA: TGTGCCAGCAGTCCCTCGGGGGGCAATCAGCCCCAGCATTTT
CDR3 protein: CASSPSGGNQPQHF

V gene: TRBV28
clone size: -
D gene: -
J gene: TRBJ2-1
CDR3 DNA: TGTGCCAGCACCAGCGACTACAATGAGCAGTTCTTC
CDR3 protein: CASTSDYNEQFF

V gene: TRBV6-5
clone size: once
D gene: -
J gene: TRBJ1-5
CDR3 DNA: TGTGCCAGCAGTTTATATACAGGGCCGAATCAGCCCCAGCATTTT
CDR3 protein: CASSLYTGPNQPQHF

V gene: TRBV5-1
clone size: -
D gene: -
J gene: TRBJ1-2
CDR3 DNA: TGCGCCAGCAGGGACAGAGATAACTATGGCTACACCTTC
CDR3 protein: CASRDRDNYGYTF

V gene: TRBV5-4
clone size: -
D gene: TRBD2
J gene: TRBJ2-1
CDR3 DNA: TGTGCCAGCAGCTCGGGACAGAGACTAGCGGGATGGAAAAACAATGAGCAGTTCTTC
CDR3 protein: CASSSGQRLAGWKNNEQFF

V gene: TRBV2
clone size: -
D gene: -
J gene: TRBJ2-2
CDR3 DNA: TGTGCCAGCTGCGACTATATCGTCACCGGGGAGCTGTTTTTT
CDR3 protein: CASCDYIVTGELFF

V gene: TRBV7-9
clone size: -
D gene: -
J gene: TRBJ1-6
CDR3 DNA: TGTGCCAGCAGCTTAAGTGGGGCGGGCAATTCACCCCTCCACTTT
CDR3 protein: CASSLSGAGNSPLHF

V gene: TRBV4-1
clone size: -
D gene: TRBD1
J gene: TRBJ1-1
CDR3 DNA: TGCGCCAGCAGCCCCCCCGACAGGGTCTCCGTCGACACTGAAGCTTTCTTT
CDR3 protein: CASSPPDRVSVDTEAFF

V gene: TRBV28
clone size: -
D gene: -
J gene: TRBJ2-3
CDR3 DNA: TGTGCCAGCAGTTTACCCCGACAATGGGTAGCAACAGATACGCAGTATTTT
CDR3 protein: CASSLPRQWVATDTQYF

V gene: TRBV19
clone size: once
D gene: TRBD1
J gene: TRBJ2-3
CDR3 DNA: TGTGCCAGTAGGGACAGGGGGCCGAGCACAGATACGCAGTATTTT
CDR3 protein: CASRDRGPSTDTQYF

V gene: TRBV4-3
clone size: once
D gene: -
J gene: TRBJ1-2
CDR3 DNA: TGCGCCAGCAGCCAAGTACTGTTTAGGACCAGTGGCTACACCTTC
CDR3 protein: CASSQVLFRTSGYTF

V gene: TRBV21-1
clone size: -
D gene: -
J gene: TRBJ2-3
CDR3 DNA: TGTGCCAGCAGCAAATCTGGGACGGGGAGTTCAATAGATACGCAGTATTTT
CDR3 protein: CASSKSGTGSSIDTQYF

V gene: TRBV19
clone size: once
D gene: -
J gene: TRBJ2-7
CDR3 DNA: TGTGCCAGTAGTATAGCTGGAGGGGACATCTACGAGCAGTACTTC
CDR3 protein: CASSIAGGDIYEQYF

V gene: TRBV6-2/TRBV6-3
clone size: -
D gene: -
J gene: TRBJ1-5
CDR3 DNA: TGTGCCAGCAGTTACTCAAGACGGATCAATCAGCCCCAGCATTTT
CDR3 protein: CASSYSRRINQPQHF

V gene: TRBV7-2
clone size: -
D gene: TRBD1
J gene: TRBJ2-7
CDR3 DNA: TGTGCCAGCAGCTTATACGGGACAGGGGGCCGGGAGCAGTACTTC
CDR3 protein: CASSLYGTGGREQYF

V gene: TRBV3-1/TRBV3-2
clone size: few
D gene: -
J gene: TRBJ1-1
CDR3 DNA: TGTGCCAGCAGCCAAGATTCGGCAGAGGCGAACACTGAAGCTTTCTTT
CDR3 protein: CASSQDSAEANTEAFF

V gene: TRBV28
clone size: -
D gene: TRBD1
J gene: TRBJ1-1
CDR3 DNA: TGTGCCAGCAGTTACAGGGGGCTGGGAGCTTTCTTT
CDR3 protein: CASSYRGLGAFF

V gene: TRBV18
clone size: -
D gene: TRBD1
J gene: TRBJ1-4
CDR3 DNA: TGTGCCAGCTCACCGCAACCGGGACAGGGTTTTTTGGTTGAAAAACTGTTTTTT
CDR3 protein: CASSPQPGQGFLVEKLFF

V gene: TRBV5-5
clone size: -
D gene: -
J gene: TRBJ2-7
CDR3 DNA: TGTGCCAGCAGCTTGTCAGGGGACAATAGCTACGAGCAGTACTTC
CDR3 protein: CASSLSGDNSYEQYF

V gene: TRBV4-2
clone size: -
D gene: -
J gene: TRBJ1-6
CDR3 DNA: TGTGCCAGCAGCCAAGATCTGGGGGATTCACCCCTCCACTTT
CDR3 protein: CASSQDLGDSPLHF

V gene: TRBV7-3
clone size: -
D gene: TRBD2
J gene: TRBJ2-3
CDR3 DNA: TGTGCCAGCAGCTTGGCCGGGACTAGCGTTGATACGCAGTATTTT
CDR3 protein: CASSLAGTSVDTQYF

V gene: TRBV7-2
clone size: -
D gene: -
J gene: TRBJ2-4
CDR3 DNA: TGTGCCAGCAGCTTTTCCCGCGACCTCAAGTACTTC
CDR3 protein: CASSFSRDLKYF

V gene: TRBV30
clone size: once
D gene: TRBD1
J gene: TRBJ1-4
CDR3 DNA: TGTGCCTGGACCGACCCAGGGGGCGGGAATGAGAAACTGTTTTTT
CDR3 protein: CAWTDPGGGNEKLFF

V gene: TRBV9
clone size: -
D gene: -
J gene: TRBJ2-7
CDR3 DNA: TGTGCCAGCAGCGTAGCTGACGGGTTCAACTACGAGCAGTACTTC
CDR3 protein: CASSVADGFNYEQYF

V gene: TRBV10-2
clone size: -
D gene: -
J gene: TRBJ2-1
CDR3 DNA: TGCGCCAGCAGCGGACAGAACAATGAGCAGTTCTTC
CDR3 protein: CASSGQNNEQFF

V gene: TRBV28
clone size: -
D gene: -
J gene: TRBJ1-5
CDR3 DNA: TGTGCCAGCAGTTTGCAGACCCAGGGACTCCTCAATCAGCCCCAGCATTTT
CDR3 protein: CASSLQTQGLLNQPQHF

V gene: TRBV7-2
clone size: -
D gene: -
J gene: TRBJ2-7
CDR3 DNA: TGTGCCAGCAGCTTAGGGGGGGCGGGCCACGAGCAGTACTTC
CDR3 protein: CASSLGGAGHEQYF

V gene: TRBV4-3
clone size: -
D gene: -
J gene: TRBJ2-1
CDR3 DNA: TGCGCCAGCAGCCAAGGGGACTCTTCCTACAATGAGCAGTTCTTC
CDR3 protein: CASSQGDSSYNEQFF

V gene: TRBV3-1/TRBV3-2
clone size: -
D gene: -
J gene: TRBJ1-2
CDR3 DNA: TGTGCCAGCAGCCTCTATAACTATGGCTACACCTTC
CDR3 protein: CASSLYNYGYTF

V gene: TRBV2
clone size: once
D gene: -
J gene: TRBJ2-2
CDR3 DNA: TGTGCCAGCATCGTCTCACCCGCGAACACCGGGGAGCTGTTTTTT
CDR3 protein: CASIVSPANTGELFF

V gene: TRBV9
clone size: -
D gene: -
J gene: TRBJ1-2
CDR3 DNA: TGTGCCAGCAGCGTAGATCGTAACTATGGCTACACCTTC
CDR3 protein: CASSVDRNYGYTF

V gene: TRBV9
clone size: once
D gene: -
J gene: TRBJ2-3
CDR3 DNA: TGTGCCAGCAGCGTAGGTGGGTCAGATACGCAGTATTTT
CDR3 protein: CASSVGGSDTQYF

V gene: TRBV7-6
clone size: -
D gene: TRBD2
J gene: TRBJ2-2
CDR3 DNA: TGTGCCAGCAGCTCGGGACTAGCGAAGGGGAACACCGGGGAGCTGTTTTTT
CDR3 protein: CASSSGLAKGNTGELFF

V gene: TRBV6-1
clone size: -
D gene: -
J gene: TRBJ1-5
CDR3 DNA: TGTGCCAGCCGTGCTGCTCGGGGGGTGGGTCAGCCCCAGCATTTT
CDR3 protein: CASRAARGVGQPQHF

V gene: TRBV11-1
clone size: -
D gene: -
J gene: TRBJ1-1
CDR3 DNA: TGTGCCAGCAGCTTAGGTGCCAGTCTTGAAGCTTTCTTT
CDR3 protein: CASSLGASLEAFF

V gene: TRBV6-2/TRBV6-3
clone size: once
D gene: TRBD2
J gene: TRBJ2-7
CDR3 DNA: TGTGCCAGCAGTGAGACTAGCGGGAGGGTCGAGCAGTACTTC
CDR3 protein: CASSETSGRVEQYF

V gene: TRBV28
clone size: -
D gene: -
J gene: TRBJ1-1
CDR3 DNA: TGTGCCAGCAACCGCGGGACGGATGCTTTCTTT
CDR3 protein: CASNRGTDAFF

V gene: TRBV6-1
clone size: -
D gene: TRBD2
J gene: TRBJ2-7
CDR3 DNA: TGTGCCAGCGAAGATAGCGGGAACTACGAGCAGTACTTC
CDR3 protein: CASEDSGNYEQYF

V gene: TRBV30
clone size: -
D gene: TRBD1
J gene: TRBJ2-1
CDR3 DNA: TGTGCCTGGAGTGGACAGGGTAGGGGGTTCTTAGACAATGAGCAGTTCTTC
CDR3 protein: CAWSGQGRGFLDNEQFF

V gene: TRBV6-5
clone size: once
D gene: TRBD1
J gene: TRBJ1-4
CDR3 DNA: TGTGCCAGCAGCGACACAGGGGGACGAGAAAAACTGTTTTTT
CDR3 protein: CASSDTGGREKLFF

V gene: TRBV29-1
clone size: -
D gene: -
J gene: TRBJ1-1
CDR3 DNA: TGCAGCGCCCGAAACCCTCGGGAGAACACTGAAGCTTTCTTT
CDR3 protein: CSARNPRENTEAFF

V gene: TRBV2
clone size: -
D gene: -
J gene: TRBJ2-2
CDR3 DNA: TGTGCCAGCAGTGTTCAAGGCACCGGGGAGCTGTTTTTT
CDR3 protein: CASSVQGTGELFF

V gene: TRBV4-1
clone size: once
D gene: -
J gene: TRBJ2-6
CDR3 DNA: TGCGCCAGCAGCCAATGGGGCAGGCCTGGGGCCAACGTCCTGACTTTC
CDR3 protein: CASSQWGRPGANVLTF

V gene: TRBV6-5
clone size: -
D gene: TRBD1
J gene: TRBJ1-2
CDR3 DNA: TGTGCCAGCAGTCGACAGGGGTTTGGCTACACCTTC
CDR3 protein: CASSRQGFGYTF

V gene: TRBV20-1
clone size: -
D gene: -
J gene: TRBJ2-7
CDR3 DNA: TGCAGTGCCCACCACGGGGGACAGTACTTC
CDR3 protein: CSAHHGGQYF

V gene: TRBV30
clone size: -
D gene: -
J gene: TRBJ1-2
CDR3 DNA: TGTGGAGGGGCCATCGGCTATGGCTACACCTTC
CDR3 protein: CGGAIGYGYTF